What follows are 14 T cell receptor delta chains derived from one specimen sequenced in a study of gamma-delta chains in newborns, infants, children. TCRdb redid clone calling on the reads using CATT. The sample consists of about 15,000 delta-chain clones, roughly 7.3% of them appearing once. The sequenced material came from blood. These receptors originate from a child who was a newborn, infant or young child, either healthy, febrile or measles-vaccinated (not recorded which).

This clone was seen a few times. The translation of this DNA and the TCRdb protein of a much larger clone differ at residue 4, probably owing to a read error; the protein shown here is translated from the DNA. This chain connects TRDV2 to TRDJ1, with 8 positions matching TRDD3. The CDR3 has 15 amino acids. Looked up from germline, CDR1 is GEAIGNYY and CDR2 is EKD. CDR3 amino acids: CACYTVGGYTDKLIF. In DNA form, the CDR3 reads TGTGCCTGTTACACCGTTGGGGGATACACCGATAAACTCATCTTT.

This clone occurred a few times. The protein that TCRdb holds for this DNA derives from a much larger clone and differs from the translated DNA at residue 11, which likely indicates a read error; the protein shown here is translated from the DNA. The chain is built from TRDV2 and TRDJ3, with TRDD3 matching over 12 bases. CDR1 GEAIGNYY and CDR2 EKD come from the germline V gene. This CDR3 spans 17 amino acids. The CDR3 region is CACDTLGDTWGTRQMFF. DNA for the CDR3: TGTGCCTGTGACACACTGGGGGATACCTGGGGCACCCGACAGATGTTTTTC.

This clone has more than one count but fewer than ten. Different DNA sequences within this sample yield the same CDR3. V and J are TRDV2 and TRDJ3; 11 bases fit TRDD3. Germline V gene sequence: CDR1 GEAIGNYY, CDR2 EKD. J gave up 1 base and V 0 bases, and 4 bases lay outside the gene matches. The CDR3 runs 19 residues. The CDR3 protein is CACDTLGDTLSWDTRQMFF. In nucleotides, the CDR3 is TGTGCCTGTGACACCTTGGGGGATACGTTATCCTGGGACACCCGACAGATGTTTTTC.

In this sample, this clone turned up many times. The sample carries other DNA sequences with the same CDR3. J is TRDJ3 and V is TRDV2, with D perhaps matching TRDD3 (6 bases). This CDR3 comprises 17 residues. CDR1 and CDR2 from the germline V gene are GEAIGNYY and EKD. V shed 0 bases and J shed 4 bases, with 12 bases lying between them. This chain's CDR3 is CACDTVLGIWDTRQMFF. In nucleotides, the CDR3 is TGTGCCTGTGACACCGTACTGGGAATATGGGACACCCGACAGATGTTTTTC.

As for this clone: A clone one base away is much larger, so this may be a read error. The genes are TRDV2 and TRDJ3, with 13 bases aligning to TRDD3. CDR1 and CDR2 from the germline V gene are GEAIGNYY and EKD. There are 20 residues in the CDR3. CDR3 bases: TGTGCCTGTGACACGCTGGGACTGGGGGATACGTCCTGGGACACCCGACAGACGTTTTTC. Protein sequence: CACDTLGLGDTSWDTRQTFF.

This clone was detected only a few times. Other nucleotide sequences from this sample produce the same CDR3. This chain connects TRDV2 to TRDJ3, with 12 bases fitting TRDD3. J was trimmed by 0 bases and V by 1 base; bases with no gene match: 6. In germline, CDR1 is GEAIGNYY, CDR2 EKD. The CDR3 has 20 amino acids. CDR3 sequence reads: CACDTVTGGYSSWDTRQMFF. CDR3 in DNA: TGTGCCTGTGACACGGTTACTGGGGGATACAGCTCCTGGGACACCCGACAGATGTTTTTC.

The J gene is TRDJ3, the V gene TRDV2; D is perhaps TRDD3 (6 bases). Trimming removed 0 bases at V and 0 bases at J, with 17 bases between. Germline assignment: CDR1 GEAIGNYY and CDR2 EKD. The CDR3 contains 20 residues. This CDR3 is CACDTVGAGVYSWDTRQMFF. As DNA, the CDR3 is TGTGCCTGTGACACCGTAGGCGCTGGGGTATACTCCTGGGACACCCGACAGATGTTTTTC.

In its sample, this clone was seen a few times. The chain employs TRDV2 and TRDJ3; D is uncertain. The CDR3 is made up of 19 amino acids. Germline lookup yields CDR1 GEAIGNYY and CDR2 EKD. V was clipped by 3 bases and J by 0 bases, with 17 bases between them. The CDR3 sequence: CACDSLRFSSSWDTRQMFF. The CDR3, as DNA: TGTGCCTGTGACTCTCTTCGGTTCTCCAGCTCCTGGGACACCCGACAGATGTTTTTC.

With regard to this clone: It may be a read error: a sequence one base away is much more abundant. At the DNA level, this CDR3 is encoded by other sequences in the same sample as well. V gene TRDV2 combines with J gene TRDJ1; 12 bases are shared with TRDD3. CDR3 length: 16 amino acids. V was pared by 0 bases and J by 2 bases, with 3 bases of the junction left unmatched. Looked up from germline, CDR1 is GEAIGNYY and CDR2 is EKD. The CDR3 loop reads CACDTLGDTRTDKLIF. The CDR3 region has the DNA TGTGCCTGTGACACCCTGGGGGATACGCGGACCGATAAACTCATCTTT.

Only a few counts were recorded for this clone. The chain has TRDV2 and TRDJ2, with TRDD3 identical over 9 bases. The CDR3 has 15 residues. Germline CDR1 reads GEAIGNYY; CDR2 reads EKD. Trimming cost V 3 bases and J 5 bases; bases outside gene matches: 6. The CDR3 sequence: CACDPLLGETAQLFF. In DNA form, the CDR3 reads TGTGCCTGTGACCCTTTACTGGGGGAAACAGCACAACTCTTCTTT.

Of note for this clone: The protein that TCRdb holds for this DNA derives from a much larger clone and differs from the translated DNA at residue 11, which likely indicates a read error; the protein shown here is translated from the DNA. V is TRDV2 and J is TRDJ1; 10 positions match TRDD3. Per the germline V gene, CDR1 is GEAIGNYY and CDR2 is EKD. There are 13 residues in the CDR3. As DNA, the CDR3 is TGTGCCTGTGACTACTGGGGGATCGATAAACCCATCTTT. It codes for CACDYWGIDKPIF.

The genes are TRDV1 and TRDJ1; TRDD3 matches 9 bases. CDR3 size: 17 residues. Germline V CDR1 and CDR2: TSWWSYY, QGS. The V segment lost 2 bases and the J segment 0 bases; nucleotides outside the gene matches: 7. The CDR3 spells CALGEIGGYTYTDKLIF. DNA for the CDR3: TGTGCTCTTGGGGAAATCGGGGGATACACGTACACCGATAAACTCATCTTT.

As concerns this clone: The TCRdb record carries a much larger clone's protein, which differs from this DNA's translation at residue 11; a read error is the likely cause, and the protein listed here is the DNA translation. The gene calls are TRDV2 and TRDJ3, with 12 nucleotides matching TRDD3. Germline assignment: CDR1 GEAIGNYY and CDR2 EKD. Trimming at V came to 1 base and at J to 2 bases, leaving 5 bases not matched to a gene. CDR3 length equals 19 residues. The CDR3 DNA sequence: TGTGCCTGTGACACTCTGGGGGATACGCGCCCCTGGGACACCCGACAGATGTTTTTC. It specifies CACDTLGDTRPWDTRQMFF.

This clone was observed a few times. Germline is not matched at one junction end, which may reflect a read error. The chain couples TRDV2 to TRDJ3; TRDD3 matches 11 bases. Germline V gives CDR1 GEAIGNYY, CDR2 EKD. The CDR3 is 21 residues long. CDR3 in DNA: TGTGCCTGGGACACCGTTGCTGGGGGATACAAGTTCTCCTGGGACACCCGACAGATGTTTTTC. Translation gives CAWDTVAGGYKFSWDTRQMFF.